What follows is one T cell receptor beta chain and its context. Its cognate antigen is unknown. This record belongs to a study of cytomegalovirus exposure and HLA in healthy donors. The PCR ran on 60 Vbeta and 13 Jbeta primers. Per the original methods: In a later analysis, of tens of millions of unique beta chains, some 10 million appeared in at least two donors. Only in-frame clones appear in the TCRdb table, and some are missing; sequencing was by immunoSEQ multiplex PCR. That table gives V, J and clone size, and the DNA gave D and trimming. This repertoire comprises about 110,000 clones; its ten largest clones make up 5.5% to 8%. Overall study findings and caveats: Cytomegalovirus association was listed for about 150 TCR beta chains. In a later analysis, compared with equally common non-associated chains, HLA-associated beta chains were more expanded.

The CDR3 totals 14 residues. The germline gives CDR1 SNHLY, CDR2 FYNNEI. V lost 6 bases and J 3 bases, leaving 12 bases between the germline ends. The sequence was obtained from a man aged 35 to 55 in good health and CMV-seropositive. The chain employs TRBV2 and TRBJ1-5; tentatively, D is TRBD1 (5 bases). Sequenced material: PBMCs. The CDR3 region is CASRTTGNNQPQHF. The CDR3 nucleotides read TGTGCCAGCAGGACAACAGGAAACAATCAGCCCCAGCATTTT.